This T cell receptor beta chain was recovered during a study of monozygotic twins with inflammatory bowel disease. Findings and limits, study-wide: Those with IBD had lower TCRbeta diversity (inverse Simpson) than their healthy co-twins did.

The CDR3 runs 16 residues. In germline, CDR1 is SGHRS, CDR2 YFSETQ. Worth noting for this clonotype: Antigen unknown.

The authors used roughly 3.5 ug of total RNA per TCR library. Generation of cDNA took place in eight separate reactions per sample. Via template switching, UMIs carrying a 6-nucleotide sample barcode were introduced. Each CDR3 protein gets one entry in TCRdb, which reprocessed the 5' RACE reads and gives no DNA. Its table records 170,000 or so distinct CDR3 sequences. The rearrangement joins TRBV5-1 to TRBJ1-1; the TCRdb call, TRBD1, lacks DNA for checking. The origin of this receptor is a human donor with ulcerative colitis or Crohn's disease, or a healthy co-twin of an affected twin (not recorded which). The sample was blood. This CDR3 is CASRLGQGGLNTEAFF.